A single sample is the source of the 17 T cell receptor beta chains below, sequenced in a study of identical twins. MiXCR was run by TCRdb on the 5' RACE reads, yielding one entry per CDR3 protein. The data show some 1,700,000 distinct CDR3 sequences, with about 31% seen just once and 0.25% to 0.3% held by the top ten. Sequenced: cord blood. All receptors derive from a newborn girl in good health.

The V and J genes are TRBV6-2 or TRBV6-3 and TRBJ1-2, with unresolved D. The CDR3 runs to 15 residues. From germline, CDR1 is MNHEY and CDR2 SVGEGT. Trimming removed 5 bases at V and 1 base at J, with 14 bases between. The CDR3 nucleotides are TGTGCCAGCAGTACTCCTAGGACGGGTAACTATGGCTACACCTTC. Translated, it gives CASSTPRTGNYGYTF.

The chain has TRBV20-1 and TRBJ2-3, with D tentatively TRBD1 (6 bases). The length of the CDR3 is 13 residues. Trimming left V 4 bases short and J 3 bases short, with 11 bases between. Germline CDR1 is DFQATT and CDR2 is SNEGSKA (reference sequence). The CDR3 sequence is CSAKPGQTDTQYF. For the CDR3, the DNA is TGCAGTGCTAAACCGGGACAAACAGATACGCAGTATTTT.

To note about this clonotype: The junction departs from germline at one end; a sequencing error may be responsible. The chain couples TRBV27 to TRBJ2-2; possibly TRBD1 for D (5 bases). In germline, CDR1 is MNHEY, CDR2 SMNVEV (reference sequence). The CDR3 has 15 amino acids. For the CDR3, the DNA is TGTGCCGGCAGTTTAATCCCTTCAGGGACCGGGGAGCTGTTTTTT. Translated: CAGSLIPSGTGELFF.

The rearrangement uses TRBV29-1 and TRBJ1-1, with TRBD1 matching 9 bases. The CDR3 consists of 13 residues. V was clipped by 0 bases and J by 14 bases; unmatched bases: 10. The germline gives CDR1 SQVTM, CDR2 ANQGSEA. The chain's CDR3 is CSVEDRGQGLAFF. CDR3 sequence (DNA): TGCAGCGTTGAAGATCGCGGACAGGGGTTGGCCTTCTTT. The full variable domain, its missing parts supplied by reference TRBV29-1 and TRBJ1-1, is SAVISQKPSRDICQRGTSLTIQCQVDSQVTMMFWYRQQPGQSLTLIATANQGSEATYESGFVIDKFPISRPNLTFSTLTVSNMSPEDSSIYLCSVEDRGQGLAFFGQGTRLTVV.

A few counts support this clonotype. The V gene is TRBV25-1, the J gene TRBJ2-7; 7 bases match TRBD2. V trimming: 3 bases; J trimming: 1 base; junction bases outside the gene matches: 6. This CDR3 comprises 15 residues. From germline, CDR1 is MGHDK and CDR2 SYGVNS. CDR3 sequence: CASSDRLAASYEQYF. CDR3 in DNA: TGTGCCAGCAGTGATCGGCTAGCGGCATCCTACGAGCAGTACTTC.

As concerns this clonotype: One end of the junction does not line up with germline, which may come from a read error. V and J are TRBV7-2 and TRBJ2-5; D is perhaps TRBD2 (6 bases). Germline V gene data show CDR1 as SGHTA and CDR2 as FQGNSA. The CDR3 spans 16 residues. The CDR3 bases are TGTGCCAGCAGCTTATCCCTAGCGAAGAATCAAGAGGCCCAGTACTTC. Translating it yields CASSLSLAKNQEAQYF.

This clonotype was seen more than once but under ten times. The J gene is TRBJ2-1, the V gene TRBV4-1; D might be TRBD1 (6 bases). Trimming removed 3 bases from V and 5 bases from J, with 14 bases in between. The germline V gene has CDR1 MGHRA and CDR2 YSYEKL. The CDR3 is made up of 15 amino acids. The CDR3 DNA sequence: TGCGCCAGCAGCCACCCCCTACAGGGTAACAATGAGCAGTTCTTC. Protein sequence: CASSHPLQGNNEQFF.

The chain has TRBV5-4 and TRBJ2-1, with TRBD2 as a possible D gene (6 bases). V was trimmed by 4 bases and J by 4 bases, leaving 15 bases between them. The germline V gene encodes CDR1 SGHNT and CDR2 YYREEE (reference sequence). The CDR3 spans 15 residues. CDR3 DNA: TGTGCCAGCAGCGGGGGGATTGGAAGGTACAATGAGCAGTTCTTC. The encoded protein is CASSGGIGRYNEQFF.

The chain couples TRBV12-3 or TRBV12-4 to TRBJ1-1, with 11 bases matching TRBD1. Trimming cost V 6 bases and J 5 bases; bases outside gene matches: 11. The length of the CDR3 is 16 residues. DNA of the CDR3: TGTGCCAGCAGACCCCCGGGACAGGGGGTTAGGACTGAAGCTTTCTTT. Translation: CASRPPGQGVRTEAFF.

The rearrangement uses TRBV3-1 and TRBJ2-1, with D possibly matching TRBD1 (6 bases). In germline, CDR1 is LGHDT, CDR2 YNNKEL (reference sequence). The V end lost 4 bases, the J end lost 0 bases, and 13 bases lay between the germline ends. The CDR3 runs 16 residues. The CDR3 sequence: CASSRARQDSYNEQFF. The CDR3 nucleotides read TGTGCCAGCAGCCGGGCCAGACAGGACTCCTACAATGAGCAGTTCTTC.

The chain employs TRBV9 and TRBJ2-3; TRBD2 matches at 13 bases. This CDR3 is 16 amino acids long. J gave up 6 bases and V 4 bases, and 8 bases lay outside the gene matches. Germline V gene lookup returns CDR1 SGDLS and CDR2 YYNGEE. The CDR3 reads CASSLRTSGRWDTQYF. In nucleotides, the CDR3 is TGTGCCAGCAGCCTACGGACTAGCGGGAGATGGGATACGCAGTATTTT.

This clonotype was observed a handful of times. The chain is built from TRBV16 and TRBJ2-5; possibly TRBD2 for D (6 bases). Trimming shortened V by 1 base and J by 5 bases, and 11 bases separated the two germline ends. The CDR3 has 14 amino acids. The germline CDR1 and CDR2 sequences are KGHSY and FQNENV. CDR3 amino acids: CASSQFRGEETQYF. As DNA, the CDR3 is TGTGCCAGCAGCCAATTTCGCGGGGAGGAGACCCAGTACTTC.

The chain combines TRBV14 with TRBJ2-3; weak D call: TRBD2 (7 bases). The CDR3 runs to 17 residues. The V and J ends lost 2 bases and 3 bases respectively, with 18 bases between them. The germline gives CDR1 SGHDN, CDR2 FVKESK. CDR3 DNA sequence: TGTGCCAGCAGCCAACGGGGGGCATGGGGCCCTACAGATACGCAGTATTTT. Its protein is CASSQRGAWGPTDTQYF.

V is TRBV5-1 and J is TRBJ1-1, with a weak D call TRBD1 (5 bases). The V gene's germline CDR1 is SGHRS and CDR2 YFSETQ. The CDR3 loop spans 13 amino acids. V shed 4 bases and J shed 11 bases, with 18 bases lying between them. CDR3 in amino acids: CASSAGTGALAFF. In nucleotides, the CDR3 is TGCGCCAGCAGCGCCGGGACCGGGGCTTTGGCTTTCTTT.

This clonotype was counted a single time. This chain connects TRBV24-1 to TRBJ1-3; no clear D. The germline gives CDR1 KGHDR, CDR2 SFDVKD. With 4 bases removed from V and 1 base from J, the gap between germline ends came to 16 bases. The CDR3 contains 17 residues. Here the CDR3 DNA reads TGTGCCACCAGTGACCCCGCGGGAAGCAATTCTGGAAACACCATATATTTT. This encodes CATSDPAGSNSGNTIYF.

This clonotype showed up many times. The chain recombines TRBV2 with TRBJ2-4; TRBD1 matches at 7 bases. This CDR3 has 14 residues. V lost 5 bases to trimming and J lost 1 base; unmatched junction nucleotides: 2. Germline assignment: CDR1 SNHLY and CDR2 FYNNEI. The CDR3 region has the DNA TGTGCCAGCAGTACGACAGGGGCCAAAAACATTCAGTACTTC. Protein product: CASSTTGAKNIQYF.

The rearrangement joins TRBV28 to TRBJ1-1; D may be TRBD1 (6 bases). V was cut by 5 bases and J by 3 bases, with 16 bases left in between. This CDR3 is 15 amino acids long. Per the germline V gene, CDR1 is MDHEN and CDR2 is SYDVKM. CDR3 DNA: TGTGCCAGCAGTACGAGCCAGGGGCGGGACACTGAAGCTTTCTTT. Translating gives CASSTSQGRDTEAFF.